Listed below are T cell receptor beta chains from one sample, sequenced in a study of blood T cell repertoires in COVID-19. Produced via immunoSEQ multiplex PCR; TCRdb's table is partial and in-frame only. The profile shows roughly 160,000 clones, 85% to 90% of them singletons. Sequenced sample: peripheral blood. These receptors all stem from a man in his fifties or sixties with COVID-19, enrolled during active disease. The CDR3 runs from the conserved cysteine through the conserved F or W. The D gene is left open where the match is weak.

CDR3 protein,V gene,J gene,D gene
CASRLTGPSTDTQYF,TRBV19,TRBJ2-3,TRBD1
CASSFNRNTEAFF,TRBV7-9,TRBJ1-1,-
CASDPGTGGYGYTF,TRBV6-5,TRBJ1-2,TRBD1
CASSARQGAHRAFF,TRBV6-6,TRBJ1-1,TRBD1
CASSYPSGTEAFF,TRBV28,TRBJ1-1,-
CASTDRTDTQYF,TRBV28,TRBJ2-3,TRBD1
CASTTQGPTEAFF,TRBV7-2,TRBJ1-1,-
CASSEMGGIYGYTF,TRBV25-1,TRBJ1-2,-
CASSEGGVQHLYGYTF,TRBV7-2,TRBJ1-2,-
CASSLSMTGSGTDTQYF,TRBV7-2,TRBJ2-3,TRBD1
CASSSTVSPLHF,TRBV6-5,TRBJ1-6,-
CASSRGGTYSYNEQFF,TRBV5-4,TRBJ2-1,TRBD2
CASTRPGLVYEQYF,TRBV7-2,TRBJ2-7,TRBD2
CATSRVDWVEGNIQYF,TRBV15,TRBJ2-4,-
CATQKGAGYGYTF,TRBV6-4,TRBJ1-2,TRBD1
CASSPWQKYNEQFF,TRBV18,TRBJ2-1,-
CASSYDNEQFF,TRBV18,TRBJ2-1,-
CSAVSGSGYNEQFF,TRBV29-1,TRBJ2-1,TRBD2
CASKDGTGTVGYGYTF,TRBV19,TRBJ1-2,TRBD1
CASTLIIAGGQNEQFF,TRBV7-2,TRBJ2-1,TRBD2
CASSLLGREQFF,TRBV28,TRBJ2-1,-
CASSETGDTEAFF,TRBV2,TRBJ1-1,-
CASSLGAGSQPQHF,TRBV5-1,TRBJ1-5,-